The rows below give T cell receptor beta chains drawn from one sample of a study of OX40 agonist ivuxolimab in advanced cancers. Assay used: immunoSEQ multiplex PCR; TCRdb lists only in-frame clones, some missing. The table records some 86,000 clones, roughly 94% of them present only once. The specimen comprised CD4+ or CD8+ T cells sorted from blood, sampled in a trial of the OX40 agonist ivuxolimab. The receptor source for this set is an adult with an advanced solid tumor such as melanoma, head and neck, liver or kidney cancer. The CDR3 runs from the conserved cysteine through the conserved F or W. Fields, in order: clone size, J gene, D gene, V gene, CDR3 protein, CDR3 DNA. The D gene is left open where the match is weak. For some rows the clone size is stated as once, few or many, or as a class when expanded; others skip it.

clone_size: NA
j_call: TRBJ1-2
d_call: NA
v_call: TRBV28
cdr3_aa: CASSLPEAAYGYTF
cdr3_nt: TGTGCCAGCAGTCTCCCGGAAGCGGCCTATGGCTACACCTTC

clone_size: NA
j_call: TRBJ2-3
d_call: TRBD1
v_call: TRBV7-9
cdr3_aa: CASSPQGARTDTQYF
cdr3_nt: TGTGCCAGCAGCCCTCAGGGGGCGAGGACAGATACGCAGTATTTT

clone_size: NA
j_call: TRBJ2-5
d_call: NA
v_call: TRBV11-3
cdr3_aa: CASSLGTGIETQYF
cdr3_nt: TGTGCCAGCAGCTTAGGTACAGGAATAGAGACCCAGTACTTC

clone_size: NA
j_call: TRBJ2-5
d_call: NA
v_call: TRBV7-6
cdr3_aa: CASSLVAGYQETQYF
cdr3_nt: TGTGCCAGCAGCTTAGTTGCTGGGTACCAAGAGACCCAGTACTTC

clone_size: NA
j_call: TRBJ2-7
d_call: NA
v_call: TRBV28
cdr3_aa: CASIPREGHYEQYF
cdr3_nt: TGTGCCAGCATTCCCCGGGAAGGCCACTACGAGCAGTACTTC

clone_size: few
j_call: TRBJ2-7
d_call: TRBD1
v_call: TRBV6-6
cdr3_aa: CASSTGQGNEQYF
cdr3_nt: TGTGCCAGCAGCACCGGACAGGGCAACGAGCAGTACTTC

clone_size: NA
j_call: TRBJ1-1
d_call: NA
v_call: TRBV6-1
cdr3_aa: CASSDLGSLTEAFF
cdr3_nt: TGTGCCAGCAGTGATTTGGGATCCCTCACTGAAGCTTTCTTT

clone_size: once
j_call: TRBJ1-5
d_call: TRBD1
v_call: TRBV5-6
cdr3_aa: CASSARTGGAINQPQHF
cdr3_nt: TGTGCCAGCAGCGCTAGGACAGGGGGCGCGATTAATCAGCCCCAGCATTTT

clone_size: NA
j_call: TRBJ1-2
d_call: NA
v_call: TRBV27
cdr3_aa: CASSSGQHYGYTF
cdr3_nt: TGTGCCAGCAGTTCCGGACAGCACTATGGCTACACCTTC

clone_size: few
j_call: TRBJ2-7
d_call: NA
v_call: TRBV11-2
cdr3_aa: CASSLVSSYEQYF
cdr3_nt: TGTGCCAGCAGCTTAGTATCCAGCTACGAGCAGTACTTC

clone_size: NA
j_call: TRBJ2-7
d_call: NA
v_call: TRBV18
cdr3_aa: CASSPPLVDGEQYF
cdr3_nt: TGTGCCAGCTCACCACCACTAGTGGATGGCGAGCAGTACTTC

clone_size: NA
j_call: TRBJ1-1
d_call: NA
v_call: TRBV11-1
cdr3_aa: CASSPQENTEAFF
cdr3_nt: TGTGCCAGCAGCCCTCAGGAGAACACTGAAGCTTTCTTT

clone_size: NA
j_call: TRBJ1-3
d_call: TRBD1
v_call: TRBV6-6
cdr3_aa: CASSSTGTGGNTIYF
cdr3_nt: TGTGCCAGCAGCTCCACCGGGACAGGGGGAAACACCATATATTTT

clone_size: NA
j_call: TRBJ2-1
d_call: NA
v_call: TRBV29-1
cdr3_aa: CSTPTGAGPYNEQFF
cdr3_nt: TGCAGCACCCCCACGGGGGCAGGCCCCTACAATGAGCAGTTCTTC

clone_size: NA
j_call: TRBJ2-4
d_call: TRBD2
v_call: TRBV27
cdr3_aa: CASSPGLAGVNIQYF
cdr3_nt: TGTGCCAGCAGTCCAGGACTAGCGGGAGTGAACATTCAGTACTTC

clone_size: NA
j_call: TRBJ1-2
d_call: NA
v_call: TRBV6-6
cdr3_aa: CASSSDYGYTF
cdr3_nt: TGTGCCAGCAGTTCCGACTATGGCTACACCTTC